The T cell receptor (beta chain) described here comes from a study of identifying expanded T cells in peripheral blood. Study-wide results and limits: Clone count variance between approximately 2-week samples rose with total template count. About 1.2 clones differed between technical replicates, versus approximately 17 and 20 over time.

Libraries were prepared by immunoSEQ multiplex PCR; TCRdb keeps only in-frame clonotypes and omits some of them. The sample shows 58,000 or so clones, around 86% of them seen only once. This clone was picked up one time. Its antigen is unidentified. Collection occurred without any documented infections or immune events in donors. This CDR3 region has 14 residues. The V gene lost 7 bases and the J gene lost 5 bases, with 15 bases spanning the gap. CDR1 and CDR2 from the germline V gene are SNHLY and FYNNEI. The clonotype comes from a person aged 18 to 75 in good health. Sequencing input: blood. The rearrangement uses TRBV2 and TRBJ2-1, with a weak D call TRBD1 (6 bases). CDR3 in DNA: TGTGCCAGCACCCTGAGGGCAGGGGACAATGAGCAGTTCTTC. Translating it yields CASTLRAGDNEQFF.